What follows are 26 T cell receptor beta chains derived from one specimen sequenced in a study of post-analysis software for immune sequencing data. General study findings and limits: Elevated frequency relative to controls characterized several TRBV segments in patients, TRBV5-6, TRBV5-1 and TRBV20-1 among them.

What these receptors recognize is not known. Prepared libraries of TCR beta cDNA carried unique molecular identifiers. MiXCR, applied by TCRdb to the PCR reads, yields one record per CDR3 protein. The sample yields roughly 430,000 distinct CDR3 sequences, approximately 38% seen once. Sequenced: blood. These receptors came from a girl between 2 and 10 years old with multiple sclerosis.

This clonotype was counted at least ten times. The CDR3, as DNA: TGCAGCGTTCTCGCTAGCGGGAGAAGGTGGAACATTCAGTACTTC. This translates into CSVLASGRRWNIQYF. This chain links TRBV29-1 with TRBJ2-4; 10 nucleotides line up with TRBD2. The CDR3 contains 15 residues. Losses at the gene ends were 5 bases for V and 7 bases for J; bases not matched to a gene: 11. Germline V CDR1 and CDR2: SQVTM, ANQGSEA.

The chain employs TRBV5-1 and TRBJ2-5; no definite D call. The CDR3 is 14 residues long. V was shortened by 1 base and J by 2 bases, with 9 bases between the two germline ends. CDR1 SGHRS and CDR2 YFSETQ come from the germline V gene. CDR3 bases: TGCGCCAGCAGCTTGCTAGGGTTACAAGAGACCCAGTACTTC. Translation gives CASSLLGLQETQYF.

V is TRBV12-3 or TRBV12-4 and J is TRBJ2-1, with 13 bases that match TRBD2. CDR3 size: 15 residues. Trimming took 3 bases from V and 12 from J; bases not matched to a gene: 8. CDR3 in amino acids: CASSFGLAGDSGQFF. The DNA of the CDR3 is TGTGCCAGCAGTTTCGGACTAGCGGGAGATTCGGGGCAGTTCTTC.

This clonotype was detected only a few times. The V gene is TRBV28, the J gene TRBJ2-1; D remains unclear. CDR3 length: 15 residues. Trimming shortened V by 5 bases and J by 5 bases, and 16 bases separated the two germline ends. Germline CDR1 and CDR2: MDHEN and SYDVKM. This chain's CDR3 is CASSPPLASNNEQFF. The CDR3 nucleotides read TGTGCCAGCAGTCCCCCACTCGCGTCAAACAATGAGCAGTTCTTC.

As for this clonotype: A junction boundary mismatches the germline segment, possibly from a read error. The chain has TRBV28 and TRBJ2-4; 13 bases align to TRBD2. The V gene's germline CDR1 is MDHEN and CDR2 SYDVKM. CDR3 length: 16 residues. This chain's CDR3 is CVSSDTSGRAINIQYF. Here the CDR3 DNA reads TGTGTCAGCAGCGATACTAGCGGGAGGGCCATAAACATTCAGTACTTC.

This clonotype was observed a handful of times. The V gene is TRBV20-1, the J gene TRBJ2-5, with a tentative D call TRBD1 (5 bases). The end of the DNA is better explained by TRBJ2-7, so the J call may be wrong. Germline V CDR1 and CDR2: DFQATT, SNEGSKA (reference sequence). CDR3 length: 16 amino acids. The CDR3 protein is CSARASIVRASYEQYF. The CDR3, as DNA: TGCAGTGCTAGAGCATCGATAGTCAGGGCGTCCTACGAGCAGTACTTC.

The V and J genes are TRBV6-2 or TRBV6-3 and TRBJ2-5; the D is unclear. The CDR3 spans 12 residues. V dropped 1 base and J dropped 2 bases, with 2 bases sitting between them. Germline V gene data show CDR1 as MNHEY and CDR2 as SVGEGT. CDR3 loop: CASSYLQETQYF. CDR3 sequence (DNA): TGTGCCAGCAGTTACTTGCAAGAGACCCAGTACTTC.

The CDR3 here is CASSLGRTGREETQYF. CDR3 in DNA: TGTGCCAGCAGCTTAGGAAGGACAGGGAGGGAAGAGACCCAGTACTTC. The chain carries TRBV7-6 and TRBJ2-5; a possible D gene is TRBD1 (8 bases). Germline values: CDR1 SGHVS, CDR2 FNYEAQ. V was cut by 1 base and J by 3 bases, with 15 bases left in between. CDR3 length: 16 residues.

The V gene is TRBV3-1, the J gene TRBJ1-1, with D unresolved. Trimming stripped 2 bases from V and 0 bases from J, with 7 bases between. Per the germline V gene, CDR1 is LGHDT and CDR2 is YNNKEL (reference sequence). The CDR3 has 14 amino acids. CDR3 sequence reads: CASSQTTMNTEAFF. The DNA for the CDR3 is TGTGCCAGCAGCCAAACGACAATGAACACTGAAGCTTTCTTT.

This rearrangement joins TRBV28 to TRBJ2-5; 8 positions agree with TRBD2. The germline gives CDR1 MDHEN, CDR2 SYDVKM. V gave up 5 bases and J gave up 5 bases; unmatched junction bases: 13. This CDR3 comprises 16 residues. CDR3 amino acids: CASSEIAGGRRETQYF. The CDR3 nucleotides read TGTGCCAGCAGTGAAATCGCGGGGGGCCGGAGGGAGACCCAGTACTTC.

The chain joins TRBV5-1 to TRBJ2-7; tentatively, D is TRBD2 (5 bases). The CDR3 runs to 15 residues. Germline V CDR1 and CDR2: SGHRS, YFSETQ. V lost 4 bases, J lost 1 base, and 15 bases lay in between. This CDR3 reads CASSPGSTRSYEQYF. For the CDR3, the DNA is TGCGCCAGCAGCCCGGGGTCGACGCGGTCCTACGAGCAGTACTTC. Full variable domain (remainder filled in from reference TRBV5-1 and TRBJ2-7): KAGVTQTPRYLIKTRGQQVTLSCSPISGHRSVSWYQQTPGQGLQFLFEYFSETQRNKGNFPGRFSGRQFSNSRSEMNVSTLELGDSALYLCASSPGSTRSYEQYFGPGTRLTVT.

This clonotype appeared a few times. The chain joins TRBV6-6 to TRBJ2-7; TRBD1 agrees at 7 bases. Germline CDR1 reads MNHNY; CDR2 reads SVGAGI (reference sequence). The CDR3 has 14 amino acids. The V segment lost 5 bases and the J segment 2 bases; nucleotides outside the gene matches: 6. The CDR3: CASSTGQVAYEQYF. The CDR3, as DNA: TGTGCCAGCAGTACCGGACAGGTTGCCTACGAGCAGTACTTC.

J is TRBJ1-4 and V is TRBV6-1; 7 bases map to TRBD1. From germline, CDR1 is MNHNS and CDR2 SASEGT. This CDR3 contains 16 residues. The trim removed 6 bases at V and 3 bases at J, leaving 10 bases unmatched. CDR3 loop: CASSRATGRANEKLFF. In DNA, the CDR3 is TGTGCCAGCAGCAGGGCGACAGGGCGGGCTAATGAAAAACTGTTTTTT.

The chain carries TRBV3-1 and TRBJ2-1; D may be TRBD2 (6 bases). The CDR3 totals 14 residues. Germline V CDR1 and CDR2: LGHDT, YNNKEL (reference sequence). Trimming left V 0 bases short and J 7 bases short, with 10 bases between. Here the CDR3 DNA reads TGTGCCAGCAGCCAAGATGCGGGGCGAAATGAGCAGTTCTTC. It translates to CASSQDAGRNEQFF.

The chain couples TRBV10-3 to TRBJ2-1; 8 bases fit TRBD2. V shed 11 bases and J 10 bases; nucleotides not matched to a gene: 4. CDR1 is ENHRY and CDR2 is SYGVKD in the germline V gene. The CDR3 contains 10 residues. CDR3 amino acids: CAAVAGEQFF. The CDR3 DNA reads as TGTGCCGCCGTAGCGGGGGAGCAGTTCTTC.

The rearrangement joins TRBV29-1 to TRBJ1-2; 9 bases fit TRBD1. The CDR3 covers 16 residues. Germline loops: CDR1 SQVTM, CDR2 ANQGSEA. With V trimmed by 3 bases and J by 2 bases, 10 bases remained unmatched. The CDR3 spells CSVDYSAGTGNYGYTF. CDR3 coding DNA: TGCAGCGTTGACTATTCCGCGGGGACAGGGAACTATGGCTACACCTTC.

This clonotype turned up a few times. This chain uses TRBV7-3 with TRBJ1-2; TRBD1 matches at 9 bases. Trimming removed 4 bases from V and 9 bases from J; junction bases left unmatched: 9. The CDR3 extends over 14 amino acids. Germline lookup yields CDR1 SGHTA and CDR2 FQGTGA. CDR3 nucleotide sequence: TGTGCCAGCAGCTCCACCGGGACAGGGTCGCGCTACACCTTC. It specifies CASSSTGTGSRYTF. The full variable domain, completed using reference TRBV7-3 and TRBJ1-2, is GAGVSQTPSNKVTEKGKYVELRCDPISGHTALYWYRQSLGQGPEFLIYFQGTGAADDSGLPNDRFFAVRPEGSVSTLKIQRTERGDSAVYLCASSSTGTGSRYTFGSGTRLTVV.

V is TRBV27 and J is TRBJ2-1, with 10 bases fitting TRBD1. Germline V gene data show CDR1 as MNHEY and CDR2 as SMNVEV (reference sequence). This CDR3 comprises 17 residues. J gave up 6 bases and V 6 bases, and 14 bases lay outside the gene matches. This CDR3 is CASSYETGTGAFNEQFF. DNA of the CDR3: TGTGCCAGCAGCTATGAGACCGGGACAGGGGCCTTCAATGAGCAGTTCTTC.

This clonotype has more than one count but fewer than ten. The chain uses TRBV28 and TRBJ2-7, with D tentatively TRBD2 (6 bases). The CDR3 is 10 amino acids. In germline, CDR1 is MDHEN, CDR2 SYDVKM. V lost 11 bases to trimming and J lost 2 bases, with 7 bases between them. The DNA of the CDR3 is TGTGCCTCGGGAGCCTACGAGCAGTACTTC. Translated: CASGAYEQYF.

This clonotype was found a few times. The rearrangement joins TRBV2 to TRBJ1-4, with D possibly TRBD1 on 6 matching bases. The CDR3 contains 14 residues. Between the trimmed V and J ends, which lost 4 bases and 2 bases, there was a span of 8 bases. Germline V gene lookup returns CDR1 SNHLY and CDR2 FYNNEI. The CDR3 DNA is TGTGCCAGCAGTGCCCAGGGGACTAATGAAAAACTGTTTTTT. Its translation: CASSAQGTNEKLFF.

This clonotype was counted a single time. The chain employs TRBV12-3 or TRBV12-4 and TRBJ1-2; D not certain. This CDR3 comprises 14 residues. V shed 6 bases and J shed 5 bases, with 16 bases lying between them. The CDR3 DNA sequence: TGTGCCAGCAGCGGATGGGTCTACCGATATGGCTACACCTTC. It is translated as CASSGWVYRYGYTF.

The chain is built from TRBV4-2 and TRBJ2-5; 11 bases align to TRBD2. The length of the CDR3 is 19 residues. Germline V gene data show CDR1 as LGHNA and CDR2 as YNFKEQ. V lost 1 base and J lost 7; bases outside the gene matches: 17. The CDR3 DNA reads as TGTGCCAGCAGCCAAGTGGCGGAACCGGGACTAGCGGCCTCGTGGACCCAGTACTTC. Its translation: CASSQVAEPGLAASWTQYF.

The sample holds one count of this clonotype. V usage is TRBV28 and J usage is TRBJ1-1, with TRBD1 as a possible D gene (5 bases). The length of the CDR3 is 15 residues. CDR1 is MDHEN and CDR2 is SYDVKM in the germline V gene. Deletions cut 4 bases from V and 10 bases from J, with 22 bases between. The chain's CDR3 is CASSSTPAGTGIAFF. The DNA for the CDR3 is TGTGCCAGCAGTTCAACCCCCGCAGGGACGGGTATAGCTTTCTTT.

A few counts support this clonotype. This chain uses TRBV6-4 with TRBJ1-1; weak D call: TRBD1 (5 bases). The length of the CDR3 is 16 residues. CDR1 and CDR2 (germline): MRHNA, SNTAGT. V was pared by 0 bases and J by 1 base, with 12 bases between. The CDR3: CASSDSLGGQNTEAFF. CDR3 DNA sequence: TGTGCCAGCAGTGACTCTTTGGGAGGACAGAACACTGAAGCTTTCTTT.

This chain's CDR3 is CASINGQGTYGYTF. CDR3 sequence (DNA): TGTGCCAGCATTAATGGACAGGGTACCTATGGCTACACCTTC. This chain uses TRBV6-1 with TRBJ1-2, with TRBD1 matching 8 bases. The CDR3 is 14 residues long. CDR1 is MNHNS and CDR2 is SASEGT in the germline V gene. The V gene end was trimmed by 7 bases and the J gene end by 4 bases; junction bases not matched to a gene: 8.

This clonotype was detected only a few times. J is TRBJ2-5 and V is TRBV7-6; D is unclear. Germline V lookup: CDR1 SGHVS, CDR2 FNYEAQ. The CDR3 sequence is 16 residues long. V lost 3 bases and J lost 0, with 14 bases in between. The CDR3 protein is CASSFNPGRNQETQYF. CDR3 sequence (DNA): TGTGCCAGCAGCTTTAATCCAGGAAGGAACCAAGAGACCCAGTACTTC. Drawing the rest from reference TRBV7-6 and TRBJ2-5, the complete variable domain is GAGVSQSPRYKVTKRGQDVALRCDPISGHVSLYWYRQALGQGPEFLTYFNYEAQQDKSGLPNDRFSAERPEGSISTLTIQRTEQRDSAMYRCASSFNPGRNQETQYFGPGTRLLVL.